This section outlines one TCR beta chain sequence together with its context. In the original processing: The authors estimated nucleated cell counts from reference gene primer amplification. The table came from immunoSEQ multiplex PCR; TCRdb's copy has only in-frame clones and leaves some out. The V and J calls and clone size are taken from that table; D and trimming were inferred from the DNA. The data show fewer than 300,000 clones, 85% seen once. This record belongs to a study of blood T cell repertoires in COVID-19. Study-wide background: Spain, Italy and the United States supplied samples that represented acute and convalescent COVID-19. T cells, B-cell-depleted T cells, or PBMCs provided the cDNA or gDNA that served as material.

Sequencing input: peripheral blood. The clonotype was recovered from a human donor in a cohort sampled during active COVID-19.

The CDR3 reads CASSLGTGGPSYEQYF. The CDR3, as DNA: TGTGCCAGCAGTTTAGGAACAGGGGGCCCCTCCTACGAGCAGTACTTC. The chain uses TRBV28 and TRBJ2-7, with 9 positions matching TRBD1. Germline V lookup: CDR1 MDHEN, CDR2 SYDVKM. The CDR3 spans 16 residues. J lost 0 bases, V lost 2 bases, and 5 bases had no gene match. Based on the CDR3 plus reference TRBV28 and TRBJ2-7, the full variable domain is DVKVTQSSRYLVKRTGEKVFLECVQDMDHENMFWYRQDPGLGLRLIYFSYDVKMKEKGDIPEGYSVSREKKERFSLILESASTNQTSMYLCASSLGTGGPSYEQYFGPGTRLTVT.